Below, 16 T cell receptor beta chains from the same sample are listed, as sequenced in a study of T cells in Graves' hyperthyroidism and ophthalmopathy. TCR beta CDR3 regions were amplified from RNA. With the HTBI primer set, the TCR CDR3 went through a first round of RT-PCR. One entry per CDR3 protein results from TCRdb running MiXCR on the multiplex PCR reads. The sample shows approximately 430,000 distinct CDR3 sequences, about a sixth of them seen only once. The sample consisted of blood. Receptors were obtained from a young woman with Graves' hyperthyroidism.

V usage is TRBV12-3 or TRBV12-4 and J usage is TRBJ1-3; 7 positions match TRBD1. The CDR3 length is 17 residues. V dropped 5 bases and J dropped 0; count of bases not matched to a gene: 10. The CDR3 bases are TGTGCCAGCAGTCCGCGACAGGGCCCTTACTCTGGAAACACCATATATTTT. This gives the protein CASSPRQGPYSGNTIYF.

In its sample, this clonotype was seen many times. The chain recombines TRBV5-1 with TRBJ2-7, with TRBD1 as a possible D gene (7 bases). The CDR3 is 16 residues long. Deletions cut 3 bases from V and 4 bases from J, with 20 bases between. Germline V gene data show CDR1 as SGHRS and CDR2 as YFSETQ. The CDR3 nucleotides read TGCGCCAGCAGCTGGGGGGATCGGACAGGTGATTACGAGCAGTACTTC. Protein product: CASSWGDRTGDYEQYF.

The sample holds many counts of this clonotype. The chain has TRBV30 and TRBJ1-3; D not certain. CDR1 is GTSNPN and CDR2 is SVGIG in the germline V gene (reference sequence). The V and J ends lost 2 bases and 0 bases respectively, with 11 bases between them. This CDR3 has 15 amino acids. CDR3 sequence (DNA): TGTGCCTGGAGTAATGTGGGCCGCTCTGGAAACACCATATATTTT. It encodes CAWSNVGRSGNTIYF.

The chain recombines TRBV4-1 with TRBJ1-2, with unresolved D. Looked up from germline, CDR1 is MGHRA and CDR2 is YSYEKL. CDR3 length: 14 amino acids. Trimming took off 0 bases at V and 3 bases at J, with 8 bases between the two ends. The CDR3 here is CASSQERADYGYTF. CDR3 nucleotides: TGCGCCAGCAGCCAAGAGAGGGCGGACTATGGCTACACCTTC.

This clonotype was detected many times. V is TRBV4-1 and J is TRBJ1-6, with a possible D match to TRBD1 (6 bases). The germline V and J ends were trimmed by 0 bases and 0 bases, with 12 bases remaining between them. The V gene's germline CDR1 is MGHRA and CDR2 YSYEKL. There are 18 residues in the CDR3. CDR3 sequence: CASSQDWRGSSYNSPLHF. The CDR3 region has the DNA TGCGCCAGCAGCCAAGATTGGAGGGGGAGCTCCTATAATTCACCCCTCCACTTT.

This chain joins TRBV19 and TRBJ1-4; D ambiguous. Germline loops: CDR1 LNHDA, CDR2 SQIVND (reference sequence). Between the trimmed V and J ends, which lost 3 bases and 8 bases, there was a span of 16 bases. The CDR3 contains 15 residues. The CDR3 nucleotides are TGTGCCAGTAGTATTGTAAGGGTTCGGATCGAAAAACTGTTTTTT. Protein product: CASSIVRVRIEKLFF.

This clonotype was counted at least ten times. The chain uses TRBV12-3 or TRBV12-4 and TRBJ2-5, with a tentative D call TRBD2 (6 bases). The V end was cut by 3 bases, the J end by 5 bases, with 19 bases between. The CDR3 contains 16 residues. The CDR3 sequence: CASSFLEGVGPETQYF. The CDR3 DNA sequence: TGTGCCAGCAGTTTTTTGGAGGGTGTGGGGCCCGAGACCCAGTACTTC.

The sample holds many counts of this clonotype. The gene calls are TRBV7-9 and TRBJ1-2; 7 nucleotides line up with TRBD1. The germline V gene encodes CDR1 SEHNR and CDR2 FQNEAQ (reference sequence). The CDR3 is 14 amino acids. V shed 5 bases and J 4 bases; nucleotides not matched to a gene: 7. The CDR3 sequence is CASSQGTASYGYTF. In nucleotides, the CDR3 is TGTGCCAGCAGCCAGGGGACAGCGAGCTATGGCTACACCTTC.

This clonotype occurred many times. The CDR3 nucleotides read TGTGCTCTAACTCCGACAGGGCCGTACAATGAGCAGTTCTTC. As protein: CALTPTGPYNEQFF. This chain connects TRBV6-1 to TRBJ2-1, with 7 nucleotides matching TRBD1. The CDR3 is 14 amino acids. Germline V lookup: CDR1 MNHNS, CDR2 SASEGT.

The V call is TRBV9, the J call TRBJ2-3, with a tentative D call TRBD2 (6 bases). V dropped 6 bases and J dropped 3 bases, with 32 bases sitting between them. The CDR3 sequence is 20 residues long. Germline assignment: CDR1 SGDLS and CDR2 YYNGEE. The CDR3 region has the DNA TGTGCCAGCAACGCCGGGGATGGGGAGCGGTTAAAGCGGGTTACAGATACGCAGTATTTT. This translates into CASNAGDGERLKRVTDTQYF.

In the case of this clonotype: Given a much more abundant clone one base away, this may be a read error. The chain links TRBV20-1 to TRBJ2-2; 12 bases align to TRBD2. CDR3 size: 15 residues. CDR1 and CDR2 from the germline V gene are DFQATT and SNEGSKA (reference sequence). CDR3 bases: TGCAGTGCTAGAATGACTAGCGGGGGCGCCGGGAAGCTGTTTTTT. Translating gives CSARMTSGGAGKLFF.

To note about this clonotype: This may arise from a read error, as a much more abundant clone is one base away. V usage is TRBV14 and J usage is TRBJ2-3; the D gene is possibly TRBD2 (5 bases). The germline V gene has CDR1 SGHDN and CDR2 FVKESK. This CDR3 region has 15 residues. CDR3 in DNA: TGTGCCAGCAACCAAGGCGGACTTAGCACAGATACGCAGTATTTT. Protein product: CASNQGGLSTDTQYF.

Many counts were recorded for this clonotype. V and J are TRBV2 and TRBJ1-4; 7 bases are shared with TRBD1. CDR1 and CDR2 (germline): SNHLY, FYNNEI. CDR3 size: 14 residues. With V trimmed by 4 bases and J by 6 bases, 5 bases remained unmatched. In DNA form, the CDR3 reads TGTGCCAGCAGTGGGGACAGTCTGTATGAAAAACTGTTTTTT. It specifies CASSGDSLYEKLFF.

The chain employs TRBV2 and TRBJ2-7; D unresolved. This CDR3 spans 13 amino acids. Germline V CDR1 and CDR2: SNHLY, FYNNEI. Between the trimmed V and J ends, which lost 1 base and 3 bases, there was a span of 7 bases. The CDR3 sequence is CASSEGLDYEQYF. DNA of the CDR3: TGTGCCAGCAGTGAAGGCCTCGACTACGAGCAGTACTTC.

The V gene is TRBV12-3 or TRBV12-4, the J gene TRBJ2-6, with D perhaps TRBD2 (6 bases). The CDR3 has 15 residues. The V end lost 4 bases, the J end lost 3 bases, and 10 bases lay between the germline ends. The CDR3 spells CASSSREVGANVLTF. CDR3 coding DNA: TGTGCCAGCAGTTCCAGGGAGGTTGGGGCCAACGTCCTGACTTTC.

This clonotype was detected many times. This rearrangement joins TRBV20-1 to TRBJ1-2, with D perhaps TRBD1 (5 bases). This CDR3 has 14 residues. Germline V gene data show CDR1 as DFQATT and CDR2 as SNEGSKA (reference sequence). V was trimmed by 0 bases and J by 4 bases, leaving 12 bases between them. The CDR3: CSARDRPGGYGYTF. The CDR3 nucleotides read TGCAGTGCTAGAGATCGTCCCGGGGGCTATGGCTACACCTTC.